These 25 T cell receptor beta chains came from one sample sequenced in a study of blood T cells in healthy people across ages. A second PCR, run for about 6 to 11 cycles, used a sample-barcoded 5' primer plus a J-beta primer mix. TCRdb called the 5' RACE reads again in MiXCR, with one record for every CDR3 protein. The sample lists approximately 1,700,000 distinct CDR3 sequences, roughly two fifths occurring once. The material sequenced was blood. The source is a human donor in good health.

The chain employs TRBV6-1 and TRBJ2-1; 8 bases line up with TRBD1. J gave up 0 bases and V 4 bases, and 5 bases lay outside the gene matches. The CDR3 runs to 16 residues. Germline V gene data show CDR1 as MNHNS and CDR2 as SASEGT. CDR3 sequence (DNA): TGTGCCAGCAGTGGGCCCGACAGGGGCTCCTACAATGAGCAGTTCTTC. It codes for CASSGPDRGSYNEQFF.

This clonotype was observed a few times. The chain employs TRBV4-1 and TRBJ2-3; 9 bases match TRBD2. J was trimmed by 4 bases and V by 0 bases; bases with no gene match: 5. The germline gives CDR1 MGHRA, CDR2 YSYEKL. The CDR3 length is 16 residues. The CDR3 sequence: CASSQDRGGVSDTQYF. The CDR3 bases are TGCGCCAGCAGCCAAGATCGCGGGGGGGTGTCAGATACGCAGTATTTT.

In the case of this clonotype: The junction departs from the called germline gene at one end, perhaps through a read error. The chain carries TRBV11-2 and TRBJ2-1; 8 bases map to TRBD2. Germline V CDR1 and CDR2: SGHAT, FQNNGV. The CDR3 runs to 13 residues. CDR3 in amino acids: CASGLAGLKKQFF. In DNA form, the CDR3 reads TGTGCCAGCGGCTTAGCGGGGCTGAAAAAGCAGTTCTTC. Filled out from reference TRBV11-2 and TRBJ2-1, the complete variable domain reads EAGVAQSPRYKIIEKRQSVAFWCNPISGHATLYWYQQILGQGPKLLIQFQNNGVVDDSQLPKDRFSAERLKGVDSTLKIQPAKLEDSAVYLCASGLAGLKKQFFGPGTRLTVL.

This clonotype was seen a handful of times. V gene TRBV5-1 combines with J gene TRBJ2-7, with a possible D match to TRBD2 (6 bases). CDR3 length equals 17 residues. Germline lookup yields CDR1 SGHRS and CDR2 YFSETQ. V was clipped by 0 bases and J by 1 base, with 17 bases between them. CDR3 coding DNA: TGCGCCAGCAGCTTGGTTGGTAGCGGCTCTACATCCTACGAGCAGTACTTC. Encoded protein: CASSLVGSGSTSYEQYF.

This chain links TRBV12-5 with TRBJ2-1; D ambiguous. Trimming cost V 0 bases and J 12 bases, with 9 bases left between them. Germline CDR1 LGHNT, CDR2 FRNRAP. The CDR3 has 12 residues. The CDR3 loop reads CASGLVGSGQFF. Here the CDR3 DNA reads TGTGCTAGTGGTTTGGTAGGATCGGGGCAGTTCTTC.

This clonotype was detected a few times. CDR3 region: CAISESSGRGANQPQHF. The CDR3 DNA reads TGTGCCATCAGTGAGTCGAGTGGCCGGGGGGCCAATCAGCCCCAGCATTTT. This chain uses TRBV10-3 with TRBJ1-5, with D possibly TRBD1 on 6 matching bases. Germline V gives CDR1 ENHRY, CDR2 SYGVKD. The V end was cut by 0 bases, the J end by 3 bases, with 15 bases between. The length of the CDR3 is 17 residues.

CDR3: CSAGNRHPNTEAFF. For the CDR3, the DNA is TGCAGTGCTGGTAACAGGCATCCGAACACTGAAGCTTTCTTT. J is TRBJ1-1 and V is TRBV20-1; D may be TRBD1 (5 bases). The CDR3 is 14 amino acids. The germline V and J ends were trimmed by 5 bases and 1 base, with 14 bases remaining between them. Germline values: CDR1 DFQATT, CDR2 SNEGSKA (reference sequence).

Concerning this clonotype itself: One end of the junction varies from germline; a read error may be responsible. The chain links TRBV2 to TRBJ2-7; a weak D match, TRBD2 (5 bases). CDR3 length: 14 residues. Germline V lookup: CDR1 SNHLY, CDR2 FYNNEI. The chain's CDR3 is CASSGLRSRDEQYF. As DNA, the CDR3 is TGCGCCAGCAGTGGTTTAAGGTCGAGGGACGAGCAGTACTTC.

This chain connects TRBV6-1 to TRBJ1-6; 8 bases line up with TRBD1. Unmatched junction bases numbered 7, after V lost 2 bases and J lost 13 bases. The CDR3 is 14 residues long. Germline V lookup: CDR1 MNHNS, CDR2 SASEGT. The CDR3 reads CASSESRGHGPLHF. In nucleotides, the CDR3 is TGTGCCAGCAGTGAATCCAGGGGGCACGGGCCCCTCCACTTT.

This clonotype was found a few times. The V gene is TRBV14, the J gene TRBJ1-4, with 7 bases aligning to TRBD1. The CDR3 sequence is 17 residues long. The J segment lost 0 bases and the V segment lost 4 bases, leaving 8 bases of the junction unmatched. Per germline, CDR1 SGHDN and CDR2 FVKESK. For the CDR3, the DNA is TGTGCCAGCAGCCGAGACACAGGGGATCCAACTAATGAAAAACTGTTTTTT. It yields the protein CASSRDTGDPTNEKLFF.

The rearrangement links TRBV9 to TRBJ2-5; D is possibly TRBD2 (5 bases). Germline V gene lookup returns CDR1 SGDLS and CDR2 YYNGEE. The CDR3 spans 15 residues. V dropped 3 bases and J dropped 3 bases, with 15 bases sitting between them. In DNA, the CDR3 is TGTGCCAGCAGCGGCGAGGCGGGTAATGAAGAGACCCAGTACTTC. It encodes CASSGEAGNEETQYF.

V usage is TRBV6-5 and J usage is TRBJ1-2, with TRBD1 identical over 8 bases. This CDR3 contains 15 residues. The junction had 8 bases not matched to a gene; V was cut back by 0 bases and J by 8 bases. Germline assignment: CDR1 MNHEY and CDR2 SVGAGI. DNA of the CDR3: TGTGCCAGCAGTTACTCCAGGGGGCGGTACTCGGGCTACACCTTC. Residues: CASSYSRGRYSGYTF.

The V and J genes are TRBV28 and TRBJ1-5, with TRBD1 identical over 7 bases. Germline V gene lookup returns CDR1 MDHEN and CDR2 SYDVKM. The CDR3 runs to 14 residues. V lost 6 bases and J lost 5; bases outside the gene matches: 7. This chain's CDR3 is CASRPGTADQPQHF. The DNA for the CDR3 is TGTGCCAGCAGACCCGGGACAGCTGATCAGCCCCAGCATTTT.

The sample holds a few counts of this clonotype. CDR3 bases: TGCAGCGGCAAGGAGGGGGCCTACGAGCAGTACTTC. Translating gives CSGKEGAYEQYF. The chain links TRBV29-1 to TRBJ2-7; the D gene could be TRBD1 or TRBD2 (6 bases each). The V gene's germline CDR1 is SQVTM and CDR2 ANQGSEA. The CDR3 is 12 amino acids. V lost 7 bases and J 2 bases, leaving 12 bases between the germline ends.

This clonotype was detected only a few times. In nucleotides, the CDR3 is TGTGCCAGCAGTCTCGGACAGGGAGGGTGGGAGACCCAGTACTTC. Translated, it gives CASSLGQGGWETQYF. V gene TRBV7-2 combines with J gene TRBJ2-5; tentative D call: TRBD1 (8 bases). V was clipped by 6 bases and J by 5 bases, with 19 bases between them. Looked up from germline, CDR1 is SGHTA and CDR2 is FQGNSA. The CDR3 runs to 15 residues.

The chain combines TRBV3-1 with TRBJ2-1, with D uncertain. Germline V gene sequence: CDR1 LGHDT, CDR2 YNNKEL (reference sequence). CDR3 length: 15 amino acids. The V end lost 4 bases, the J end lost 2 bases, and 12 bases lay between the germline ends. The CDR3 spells CASSPRPIPYNEQFF. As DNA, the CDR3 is TGTGCCAGCAGCCCCCGACCAATACCCTACAATGAGCAGTTCTTC.

CDR3 residues: CASSQEQGFHNSPLHF. DNA of the CDR3: TGTGCCAGCAGCCAAGAGCAGGGGTTCCATAATTCACCCCTCCACTTT. This rearrangement joins TRBV4-2 to TRBJ1-6, with D perhaps TRBD1 (6 bases). V dropped 0 bases and J dropped 5 bases, with 11 bases sitting between them. The CDR3 is 16 amino acids. Per germline, CDR1 LGHNA and CDR2 YNFKEQ.

The CDR3 DNA follows: TGTGCCAGCACCAGAACTAGCGGGGGGTTTTACGAGCAGTACTTC. Protein: CASTRTSGGFYEQYF. The gene calls are TRBV7-2 and TRBJ2-7; 12 nucleotides align to TRBD2. The CDR3 totals 15 residues. The trim removed 7 bases at V and 4 bases at J, leaving 8 bases unmatched. In germline, CDR1 is SGHTA, CDR2 FQGNSA.

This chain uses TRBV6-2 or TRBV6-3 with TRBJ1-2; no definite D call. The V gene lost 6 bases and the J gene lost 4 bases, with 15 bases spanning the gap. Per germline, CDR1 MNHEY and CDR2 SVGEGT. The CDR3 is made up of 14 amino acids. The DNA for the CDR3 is TGTGCCAGCAGCTACCTCCATAATTCCTATGGCTACACCTTC. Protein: CASSYLHNSYGYTF.

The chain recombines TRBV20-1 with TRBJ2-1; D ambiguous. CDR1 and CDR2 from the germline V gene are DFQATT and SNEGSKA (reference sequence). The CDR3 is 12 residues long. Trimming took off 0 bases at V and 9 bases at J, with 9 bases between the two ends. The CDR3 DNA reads TGCAGTGCTAGAGATCGTGTTGGTGAGCAGTTCTTC. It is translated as CSARDRVGEQFF.

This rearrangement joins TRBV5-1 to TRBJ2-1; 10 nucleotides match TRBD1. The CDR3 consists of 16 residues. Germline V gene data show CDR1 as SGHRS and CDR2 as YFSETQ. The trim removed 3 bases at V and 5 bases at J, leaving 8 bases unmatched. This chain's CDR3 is CASSSRQGAYDNEQFF. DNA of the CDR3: TGCGCCAGCAGCTCTCGACAGGGGGCTTACGACAATGAGCAGTTCTTC.

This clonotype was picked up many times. The CDR3 is CASRRETQYF. Here the CDR3 DNA reads TGTGCCAGCCGTAGAGAGACCCAGTACTTC. The rearrangement links TRBV2 to TRBJ2-5; D is unclear. There are 10 residues in the CDR3. Trimming stripped 8 bases from V and 4 bases from J, with 5 bases between. The germline V gene has CDR1 SNHLY and CDR2 FYNNEI.

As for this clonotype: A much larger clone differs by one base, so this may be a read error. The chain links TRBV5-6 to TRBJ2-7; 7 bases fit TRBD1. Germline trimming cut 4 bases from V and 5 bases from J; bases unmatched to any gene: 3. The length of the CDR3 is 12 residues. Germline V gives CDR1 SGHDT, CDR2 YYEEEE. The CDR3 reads CASSRDSDEQYF. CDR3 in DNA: TGTGCCAGCAGCCGGGACAGTGACGAGCAGTACTTC.

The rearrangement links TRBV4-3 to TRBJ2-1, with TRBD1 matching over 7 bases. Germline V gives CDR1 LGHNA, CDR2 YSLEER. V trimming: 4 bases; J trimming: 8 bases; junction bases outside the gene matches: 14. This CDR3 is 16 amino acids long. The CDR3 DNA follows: TGCGCCAGCAGCCGCCAACAGGGGCTTCTGGGCGATGAGCAGTTCTTC. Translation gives CASSRQQGLLGDEQFF.

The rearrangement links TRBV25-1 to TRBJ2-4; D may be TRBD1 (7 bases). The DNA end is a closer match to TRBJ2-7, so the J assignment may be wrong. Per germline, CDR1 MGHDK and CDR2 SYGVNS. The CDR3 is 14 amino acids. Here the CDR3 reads CASSEFAGGYEQYF. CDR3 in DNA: TGTGCCAGCAGTGAATTTGCAGGGGGGTACGAGCAGTACTTC.